The entry below gives a single TCR beta chain sequence along with its context. These data are taken from a study of Graves' ophthalmopathy and Graves' hyperthyroidism. RNA transcripts served as template for amplifying TCR beta CDR3 sequences. The first-round RT-PCR employed HTBI primers together with the Qiagen OneStep RT-PCR kit. A multiplex PCR was then performed as the second round. MiXCR, applied by TCRdb to the multiplex PCR reads, yields one record per CDR3 protein. The sample has roughly 400,000 distinct CDR3 sequences; roughly 18% are singletons. The V gene's germline CDR1 is GTSNPN and CDR2 SVGIG (reference sequence). Trimming stripped 2 bases from V and 6 bases from J, with 10 bases between. This CDR3 spans 12 amino acids.

This TCR was sampled from a woman aged 18 to 35 with Graves' ophthalmopathy. Sequencing input: peripheral blood. The chain employs TRBV30 and TRBJ1-1; no reliable D call. The CDR3, as DNA: TGTGCCTGGAGTCTCGGGTTCGCTGAAGCTTTCTTT. Its translation is CAWSLGFAEAFF.